This TCR delta chain was identified during a study of gamma-delta chains in newborns, infants, children. Across the whole study: Innate gammadelta T cells reportedly expand polyclonally right after birth, driven by microbial exposure, per the title.

V was clipped by 3 bases and J by 0 bases, with 17 bases between them. Looked up from germline, CDR1 is GEAIGNYY and CDR2 is EKD. The CDR3 spans 19 residues. TCRdb processed the reads again with the CATT caller. The sample lists thousands of delta-chain clones, 0.42% seen once, with 14% in the top ten. The table lists this clone with a few counts. The TCRdb protein, from a much larger clone, departs from this DNA's translation at residue 10, likely by read error; the protein shown derives from the DNA. The TCR was taken from a child who was a newborn, infant or young child, either healthy, febrile or measles-vaccinated (not recorded which). The sample was blood. This chain links TRDV2 with TRDJ3; D might be TRDD3 (5 bases). The CDR3 reads CACDAAGPRISWDTRQMFF. The DNA for the CDR3 is TGTGCCTGTGACGCCGCTGGGCCCCGGATCTCCTGGGACACCCGACAGATGTTTTTC.